This entry lists 16 T cell receptor beta chains sequenced from one sample in a study of response to subunit inactivated influenza vaccine. MiXCR, applied by TCRdb to the RT-PCR reads, yields one record per CDR3 protein. This table has about 500,000 distinct CDR3 sequences, approximately 16% appearing once. Sequenced material: CD4+ T cells sorted from PBMCs, taken roughly 24 months after vaccination. These receptors were taken from a man between 45 and 75 years old who received an inactivated influenza vaccine.

The table lists this clonotype with a few counts. The J gene is TRBJ2-3, the V gene TRBV11-2; D perhaps matches TRBD1 (6 bases). V lost 5 bases and J lost 2, with 17 bases in between. The CDR3 contains 16 residues. CDR1 SGHAT and CDR2 FQNNGV come from the germline V gene. The CDR3 here is CASSPNRGRVTDTQYF. In DNA form, the CDR3 reads TGTGCCAGCAGCCCGAATAGGGGGAGAGTCACAGATACGCAGTATTTT. Full variable domain (remainder filled in from reference TRBV11-2 and TRBJ2-3): EAGVAQSPRYKIIEKRQSVAFWCNPISGHATLYWYQQILGQGPKLLIQFQNNGVVDDSQLPKDRFSAERLKGVDSTLKIQPAKLEDSAVYLCASSPNRGRVTDTQYFGPGTRLTVL.

V gene TRBV10-3 combines with J gene TRBJ2-7; TRBD2 agrees at 11 bases. The CDR3 consists of 13 residues. The germline gives CDR1 ENHRY, CDR2 SYGVKD. V lost 7 bases to trimming and J lost 3 bases; unmatched junction nucleotides: 2. The CDR3 DNA follows: TGTGCCATCAAAGGGACTAGCGGCTACGAGCAGTACTTC. It codes for CAIKGTSGYEQYF.

This clonotype was counted a few times. The V gene is TRBV7-2, the J gene TRBJ1-5, with 10 positions matching TRBD1. The V gene's germline CDR1 is SGHTA and CDR2 FQGNSA. Losses at the gene ends were 4 bases for V and 7 bases for J; bases not matched to a gene: 1. The CDR3 length is 13 residues. CDR3 protein: CASSWDRGQPQHF. The CDR3 DNA sequence: TGTGCCAGCAGCTGGGACAGGGGACAGCCCCAGCATTTT.

At least ten counts were recorded for this clonotype. DNA for the CDR3: TGTGCCAGCAGTTTTAGGGGCCTTAAGGGTGTCAATGAGCAGTTCTTC. The encoded protein is CASSFRGLKGVNEQFF. The V and J genes are TRBV12-3 or TRBV12-4 and TRBJ2-1; tentatively, D is TRBD1 (5 bases). The CDR3 loop spans 16 amino acids. V lost 3 bases to trimming and J lost 6 bases, with 18 bases between them.

J is TRBJ1-2 and V is TRBV5-1; 8 positions match TRBD1. The CDR3 loop spans 15 amino acids. Germline V gene lookup returns CDR1 SGHRS and CDR2 YFSETQ. The V and J ends lost 1 base and 3 bases, in that order; junction bases with no gene match: 5. Here the CDR3 reads CASSLRSGGDYGYTF. As DNA, the CDR3 is TGCGCCAGCAGCTTGAGGTCAGGGGGCGACTATGGCTACACCTTC.

The chain recombines TRBV29-1 with TRBJ2-1; D gene unclear. The germline V gene encodes CDR1 SQVTM and CDR2 ANQGSEA. The V and J ends lost 2 bases and 3 bases respectively, with 5 bases between them. This CDR3 contains 12 residues. CDR3 in amino acids: CSVEFSYNEQFF. CDR3 nucleotide sequence: TGCAGCGTTGAATTCAGCTACAATGAGCAGTTCTTC.

This clonotype was counted many times. The CDR3 DNA reads as TGTGCCAGCAGCTTTTGGGGGCAAAGCGGGGAGCTGTTTTTT. Its protein product is CASSFWGQSGELFF. This chain joins TRBV5-6 and TRBJ2-2; D perhaps matches TRBD1 (6 bases). The V gene lost 2 bases and the J gene lost 7 bases, with 12 bases spanning the gap. The CDR3 spans 14 residues. Germline V lookup: CDR1 SGHDT, CDR2 YYEEEE.

Many counts were recorded for this clonotype. The rearrangement links TRBV3-1 to TRBJ1-5, with D possibly being TRBD1 (6 bases). V lost 0 bases and J 6 bases, leaving 12 bases between the germline ends. The CDR3 loop spans 15 amino acids. Per germline, CDR1 LGHDT and CDR2 YNNKEL (reference sequence). CDR3: CASSQDLQGFQPQHF. As DNA, the CDR3 is TGTGCCAGCAGCCAAGATCTACAGGGATTTCAGCCCCAGCATTTT.

This clonotype has a handful of counts. The chain has TRBV11-2 and TRBJ2-7, with D perhaps matching TRBD1 or TRBD2 (6 bases each). This CDR3 has 14 residues. The germline V and J ends were trimmed by 0 bases and 3 bases, with 9 bases remaining between them. Per the germline V gene, CDR1 is SGHAT and CDR2 is FQNNGV. The CDR3 is CASSLDGGHYEQYF. The DNA for the CDR3 is TGTGCCAGCAGCTTAGATGGGGGGCACTACGAGCAGTACTTC.

With regard to this clonotype: One end of the junction varies from germline; a read error may be responsible. The chain links TRBV5-1 to TRBJ1-2; a weak D match, TRBD1 (6 bases). Looked up from germline, CDR1 is SGHRS and CDR2 is YFSETQ. The CDR3 covers 15 residues. In DNA, the CDR3 is TGCGCCTGCAGAGGGGGATGGGCGCCCCACTATGGCTACACCTTC. It is translated as CACRGGWAPHYGYTF.

This clonotype was found once. The chain joins TRBV20-1 to TRBJ2-7; tentative D call: TRBD2 (5 bases). The length of the CDR3 is 14 residues. CDR1 and CDR2 from the germline V gene are DFQATT and SNEGSKA (reference sequence). With 4 bases removed from V and 0 bases from J, the gap between germline ends came to 13 bases. The CDR3 DNA is TGCAGTGCTACCAGACGGGGTTACTCCTACGAGCAGTACTTC. Its translation is CSATRRGYSYEQYF.

The chain links TRBV3-1 to TRBJ2-7, with D maybe TRBD2 (6 bases). The germline V and J ends were trimmed by 4 bases and 5 bases, with 12 bases remaining between them. This CDR3 comprises 13 residues. The germline V gene encodes CDR1 LGHDT and CDR2 YNNKEL (reference sequence). This chain's CDR3 is CASSLTRSHEQYF. CDR3 bases: TGTGCCAGCAGCCTGACTAGATCACACGAGCAGTACTTC.

This clonotype has a count of ten or more. The chain uses TRBV10-3 and TRBJ1-6, with no clear D. Germline V lookup: CDR1 ENHRY, CDR2 SYGVKD. V lost 6 bases, J lost 4 bases, and 10 bases lay in between. This CDR3 is 14 amino acids long. The CDR3 sequence: CAIRETEYNSPLHF. Here the CDR3 DNA reads TGTGCCATCAGGGAAACAGAGTATAATTCACCCCTCCACTTT.

The chain recombines TRBV9 with TRBJ1-2, with D possibly TRBD1 on 6 matching bases. Germline loops: CDR1 SGDLS, CDR2 YYNGEE. Trimming took off 3 bases at V and 5 bases at J, with 20 bases between the two ends. This CDR3 has 16 residues. The CDR3 here is CASSASRGGTGYGYTF. The CDR3 coding sequence is TGTGCCAGCAGCGCATCCCGAGGGGGTACAGGGTATGGCTACACCTTC.

The chain carries TRBV28 and TRBJ1-4; D uncertain. The germline gives CDR1 MDHEN, CDR2 SYDVKM. CDR3 length equals 13 residues. V was trimmed by 4 bases and J by 8 bases, leaving 11 bases between them. CDR3 residues: CASSYGIGEKLFF. Here the CDR3 DNA reads TGTGCCAGCAGTTACGGGATCGGGGAAAAACTGTTTTTT.

This clonotype was seen at least ten times. The J gene is TRBJ1-2, the V gene TRBV3-1; 9 nucleotides agree with TRBD1. The CDR3 sequence is 17 residues long. Germline CDR1 LGHDT, CDR2 YNNKEL (reference sequence). With 0 bases clipped from V and 8 bases from J, the junction kept 13 bases outside the gene matches. CDR3 in amino acids: CASSQEGGQGIGGGYTF. DNA of the CDR3: TGTGCCAGCAGCCAAGAAGGAGGACAGGGGATAGGAGGCGGCTACACCTTC.